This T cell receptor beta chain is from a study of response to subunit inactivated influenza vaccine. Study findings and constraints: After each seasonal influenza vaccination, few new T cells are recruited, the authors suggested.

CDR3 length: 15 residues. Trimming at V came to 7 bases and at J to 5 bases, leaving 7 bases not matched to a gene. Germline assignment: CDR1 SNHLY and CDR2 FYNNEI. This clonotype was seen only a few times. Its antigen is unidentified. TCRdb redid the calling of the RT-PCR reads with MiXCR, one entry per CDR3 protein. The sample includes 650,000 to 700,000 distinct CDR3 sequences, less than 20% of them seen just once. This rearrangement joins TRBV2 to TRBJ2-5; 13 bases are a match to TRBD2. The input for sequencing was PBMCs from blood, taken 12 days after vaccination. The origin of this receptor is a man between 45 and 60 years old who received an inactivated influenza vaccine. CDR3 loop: CASTPGLAGVETQYF. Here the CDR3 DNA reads TGTGCCAGCACCCCAGGACTAGCGGGAGTCGAGACCCAGTACTTC.